These 25 T cell receptor beta chains were all obtained from the same sample, sequenced in a study of control samples from healthy donors and cancer patients (dated by TCRdb to 2020 to 2022). Library construction relied on the immunoSEQ multiplex PCR assay. This is the immuneACCESS table as TCRdb keeps it, with only in-frame sequences that have V and J called. A part of the clones is gone; compared with another copy, unresolved V genes explain less than half, and the rest is unexplained. The sample includes about 130,000 clones, with roughly 94% observed a single time. Around 14% of the sample is in the top ten clones. The specimen was PBMCs. Receptors were obtained from a man in his 60s with colorectal cancer.

This rearrangement joins TRBV5-1 to TRBJ2-7; TRBD1 agrees at 10 bases. CDR1 is SGHRS and CDR2 is YFSETQ in the germline V gene. J lost 4 bases, V lost 2 bases, and 9 bases had no gene match. The CDR3 consists of 16 residues. CDR3 sequence (DNA): TGCGCCAGCAGCTTTCTCCCCGGGACAGGGGCGTACGAGCAGTACTTC. Translating gives CASSFLPGTGAYEQYF.

The chain couples TRBV24-1 to TRBJ1-5; D gene unclear. CDR1 is KGHDR, CDR2 SFDVKD, per germline. The CDR3 length is 14 residues. V lost 3 bases, J lost 0 bases, and 5 bases lay in between. The CDR3 bases are TGTGCCACCAGTGATCCGGGTAGCAATCAGCCCCAGCATTTT. This translates into CATSDPGSNQPQHF.

This clone has only one observation. For the CDR3, the DNA is TGTGCCAGCTCACCGGACAGGGTAGGTTTCGAGCAGTACTTC. Translated: CASSPDRVGFEQYF. The V gene is TRBV18, the J gene TRBJ2-7; 8 positions agree with TRBD1. J was trimmed by 6 bases and V by 3 bases; bases with no gene match: 7. The CDR3 sequence is 14 residues long. Germline lookup yields CDR1 KGHSH and CDR2 LQKENI.

The rearrangement joins TRBV7-9 to TRBJ2-1, with TRBD2 matching 9 bases. Germline lookup yields CDR1 SEHNR and CDR2 FQNEAQ (reference sequence). This CDR3 comprises 19 residues. Trimming took 4 bases from V and 7 from J; bases not matched to a gene: 20. This chain's CDR3 is CASSSLTPSLSGGMNEQFF. The CDR3 bases are TGTGCCAGCAGCTCTCTCACTCCGTCTTTGAGCGGGGGGATGAATGAGCAGTTCTTC.

In this sample, this clone turned up a few times. The chain has TRBV5-1 and TRBJ2-5; no reliable D call. Looked up from germline, CDR1 is SGHRS and CDR2 is YFSETQ. The CDR3 extends over 11 amino acids. The V end lost 7 bases, the J end lost 7 bases, and 11 bases lay between the germline ends. The CDR3 region is CASFLGGTQYF. The DNA for the CDR3 is TGCGCCAGCTTCCTAGGTGGGACCCAGTACTTC.

The chain recombines TRBV5-1 with TRBJ1-1; 9 bases are a match to TRBD1. The CDR3 spans 15 residues. V dropped 0 bases and J dropped 9; count of bases not matched to a gene: 9. The germline CDR1 and CDR2 sequences are SGHRS and YFSETQ. The CDR3 sequence is CASSLAGDRGMKAFF. Written as DNA, the CDR3 is TGCGCCAGCAGCTTGGCCGGCGACAGGGGGATGAAAGCTTTCTTT.

The rearrangement links TRBV7-2 to TRBJ1-5; maybe TRBD1 (5 bases). V lost 1 base, J lost 2 bases, and 12 bases lay in between. CDR1 SGHTA and CDR2 FQGNSA come from the germline V gene. The CDR3 runs 16 residues. The CDR3, as DNA: TGTGCCAGCAGCTTAGATTTTAGGGGCGGCAATCAGCCCCAGCATTTT. Translation gives CASSLDFRGGNQPQHF.

The gene calls are TRBV5-1 and TRBJ2-3, with D tentatively TRBD1 or TRBD2 (6 bases each). V lost 0 bases to trimming and J lost 7 bases, with 18 bases between them. Germline V gene lookup returns CDR1 SGHRS and CDR2 YFSETQ. This CDR3 contains 16 residues. CDR3 DNA: TGCGCCAGCAGCTTGGACGGGGGCTGGGGTAGAAATACGCAGTATTTT. Encoded protein: CASSLDGGWGRNTQYF.

The chain combines TRBV14 with TRBJ2-7; 11 bases line up with TRBD2. CDR3 length equals 14 residues. Unmatched junction bases numbered 5, after V lost 8 bases and J lost 2 bases. Germline assignment: CDR1 SGHDN and CDR2 FVKESK. CDR3 coding DNA: TGTGCCAGCGGTATAGCGGGGGGGCCCTACGAGCAGTACTTC. This translates into CASGIAGGPYEQYF.

Details on this clone: The same CDR3 also results from other DNA sequences found in this sample. The chain carries TRBV6-1 and TRBJ2-7; tentative D call: TRBD2 (5 bases). In germline, CDR1 is MNHNS, CDR2 SASEGT. V was cut by 2 bases and J by 0 bases, with 8 bases left in between. This CDR3 spans 14 amino acids. CDR3 bases: TGTGCCAGCAGTGAACGCGGGCCCTCCTACGAGCAGTACTTC. This codes for CASSERGPSYEQYF.

This clone has only one observation. The chain has TRBV11-2 and TRBJ2-1; D may correspond to TRBD1 or TRBD2 (5 bases each). CDR3 length: 14 residues. V lost 1 base, J lost 8 bases, and 12 bases lay in between. CDR1 SGHAT and CDR2 FQNNGV come from the germline V gene. CDR3 sequence: CASSLGRGPDEQFF. CDR3 DNA: TGTGCCAGCAGCTTAGGCCGGGGCCCCGATGAGCAGTTCTTC.

The CDR3 coding sequence is TGTGCCAGCAGTATGGCAAATCCAGATACGCAGTATTTT. As protein: CASSMANPDTQYF. The V call is TRBV6-5, the J call TRBJ2-3, with D unresolved. In germline, CDR1 is MNHEY, CDR2 SVGAGI. Trimming stripped 5 bases from V and 4 bases from J, with 10 bases between. The CDR3 spans 13 residues.

This sequence joins TRBV18 and TRBJ1-6, with 10 nucleotides matching TRBD1. Trimming cost V 4 bases and J 6 bases; bases outside gene matches: 6. The CDR3 has 16 residues. CDR1 KGHSH and CDR2 LQKENI come from the germline V gene. CDR3: CASSLGQGRVNSPLHF. The CDR3 DNA follows: TGTGCCAGCTCACTGGGACAGGGGAGAGTTAATTCACCCCTCCACTTT.

The genes are TRBV21-1 and TRBJ1-5; the D call TRBD1 from the table was never checked on the DNA. TRBV21-1 is an annotated pseudogene. The CDR3 has 15 residues. CDR3 residues: CASSKGVRGNQPQHF. CDR3 DNA: TGTGCCAGCAGCAAAGGGGTCAGGGGCAATCAGCCCCAGCATTTT.

The V call is TRBV3-1 (or the pseudogene TRBV3-2), the J call TRBJ1-1; D unclear. The CDR3 spans 17 residues. The germline CDR1 and CDR2 sequences are LGHDT and YNNKEL (reference sequence). V shed 1 base and J shed 5 bases, with 20 bases lying between them. DNA for the CDR3: TGTGCCAGCAGCCAAGGTCTCGGAGGGAGAGTTTTGACTGAAGCTTTCTTT. Translation gives CASSQGLGGRVLTEAFF.

The chain links TRBV4-1 to TRBJ2-3; the D is unclear. This CDR3 is 11 amino acids long. Germline V gives CDR1 MGHRA, CDR2 YSYEKL. V was shortened by 1 base and J by 6 bases, with 2 bases between the two germline ends. CDR3 in DNA: TGCGCCAGCAGCCAAGGGGATACGCAGTATTTT. Amino acids: CASSQGDTQYF.

In this sample, this clone turned up once. J is TRBJ2-7 and V is TRBV7-2; 12 nucleotides match TRBD2. This CDR3 is built from 15 residues. The germline gives CDR1 SGHTA, CDR2 FQGNSA. After removal of 5 bases from V and 2 bases from J, the junction contained 4 bases not matched to a gene. CDR3 protein: CASSPSGGGPYEQYF. The CDR3 region has the DNA TGTGCCAGCAGCCCTAGCGGGGGGGGCCCCTACGAGCAGTACTTC. The whole variable domain, remainder taken from reference TRBV7-2 and TRBJ2-7, is GAGVSQSPSNKVTEKGKDVELRCDPISGHTALYWYRQSLGQGLEFLIYFQGNSAPDKSGLPSDRFSAERTGGSVSTLTIQRTQQEDSAVYLCASSPSGGGPYEQYFGPGTRLTVT.

The J gene is TRBJ2-2, the V gene TRBV10-3; the match to TRBD1 covers 8 bases. V shed 3 bases and J 1 base; nucleotides not matched to a gene: 4. The germline CDR1 and CDR2 sequences are ENHRY and SYGVKD. This CDR3 region has 16 residues. The CDR3 nucleotides are TGTGCCATCAGTGATGGAGGGACAGGGAACACCGGGGAGCTGTTTTTT. Translating gives CAISDGGTGNTGELFF.

In its sample, this clone was seen once. The V call is TRBV7-9, the J call TRBJ1-1; 10 bases align to TRBD1. CDR3 length equals 14 residues. The germline V gene encodes CDR1 SEHNR and CDR2 FQNEAQ (reference sequence). Unmatched junction bases numbered 5, after V lost 5 bases and J lost 5 bases. Written as DNA, the CDR3 is TGTGCCAGCAGCCAGACAGGGGGCTGGACTGAAGCTTTCTTT. Translation: CASSQTGGWTEAFF.

The chain combines TRBV19 with TRBJ1-5; D unresolved. Trimming took 2 bases from V and 3 from J, leaving 5 bases between them. The CDR3 has 13 amino acids. Germline CDR1 reads LNHDA; CDR2 reads SQIVND (reference sequence). The CDR3 is CASSIQVNQPQHF. The CDR3 nucleotides are TGTGCCAGTAGTATACAAGTCAATCAGCCCCAGCATTTT.

The chain couples TRBV12-3 or TRBV12-4 to TRBJ1-2; D not certain. The CDR3 extends over 12 amino acids. The V and J ends lost 2 bases and 6 bases respectively, with 7 bases between them. The CDR3 protein is CASSLSLHGYTF. In DNA form, the CDR3 reads TGTGCCAGCAGTTTAAGTCTACATGGCTACACCTTC.

This clone was seen only once. The J gene is TRBJ1-3, the V gene TRBV19, with D possibly TRBD1 on 6 matching bases. Germline assignment: CDR1 LNHDA and CDR2 SQIVND (reference sequence). The CDR3 covers 15 residues. The V gene lost 5 bases and the J gene lost 0 bases, with 11 bases spanning the gap. CDR3 in DNA: TGTGCCAGTAGTCAAAGACAGGCCTCTGGAAACACCATATATTTT. Protein product: CASSQRQASGNTIYF.

The chain is built from TRBV4-3 and TRBJ2-5; 8 nucleotides align to TRBD1. The germline V gene encodes CDR1 LGHNA and CDR2 YSLEER. This CDR3 comprises 17 residues. V was clipped by 5 bases and J by 6 bases; unmatched bases: 17. The CDR3 DNA is TGCGCCAGCAGCGACGGAGGGGGGACAGGAGCTATGAAGACCCAGTACTTC. This codes for CASSDGGGTGAMKTQYF.

The genes are TRBV19 and TRBJ1-3; D gene uncertain. The CDR3 has 15 residues. Germline values: CDR1 LNHDA, CDR2 SQIVND (reference sequence). The ends were cut back, 3 bases at V and 0 bases at J, with 9 bases in the middle. The CDR3 region is CASSIGTPSGNTIYF. The DNA for the CDR3 is TGTGCCAGTAGTATCGGCACCCCCTCTGGAAACACCATATATTTT.

The CDR3 nucleotides read TGTGCCAGTAGTATAGGAGGGTCACCCCTCCACTTT. Translated: CASSIGGSPLHF. The gene calls are TRBV19 and TRBJ1-6, with unresolved D. CDR1 and CDR2 from the germline V gene are LNHDA and SQIVND (reference sequence). The length of the CDR3 is 12 residues. Deletions cut 1 base from V and 10 bases from J, with 5 bases between.